These T cell receptor beta chains were read from a single sample in a study of blood T cell repertoires in COVID-19. Sequenced by immunoSEQ multiplex PCR; TCRdb stores in-frame clones only, minus some. The data show 90,000 to 140,000 clones, approximately 80% seen once. Material: peripheral blood. The source is a man older than 75 with acute or convalescent COVID-19. Both conserved end residues are part of each CDR3. A D gene is named only where the DNA matches it firmly. Not every row has a clone size; where given, it reads once, few, many or a size class.

J: TRBJ2-7
size: once
V: TRBV6-5
D: TRBD1
CDR3: CASKKGTGGYEQYF
DNA: TGTGCCAGCAAGAAAGGGACAGGGGGTTACGAGCAGTACTTC

J: TRBJ1-6
size: -
V: TRBV5-4
D: -
CDR3: CASSLGFRRDSPLHF
DNA: TGTGCCAGCAGCCTGGGGTTTCGGCGGGATTCACCCCTCCACTTT

J: TRBJ1-2
size: -
V: TRBV7-2
D: -
CDR3: CASSFWNSNYGYTF
DNA: TGTGCCAGCAGCTTTTGGAACAGCAACTATGGCTACACCTTC

J: TRBJ1-5
size: -
V: TRBV10-3
D: -
CDR3: CAISAQSDQPQHF
DNA: TGTGCCATCAGTGCACAGTCCGATCAGCCCCAGCATTTT

J: TRBJ2-7
size: -
V: TRBV7-9
D: TRBD1
CDR3: CASSDRDRGQHEQYF
DNA: TGTGCCAGCAGCGACCGGGACAGGGGGCAACACGAGCAGTACTTC

J: TRBJ1-5
size: -
V: TRBV28
D: -
CDR3: CASSLLDQPQHF
DNA: TGTGCCAGCAGTTTACTAGATCAGCCCCAGCATTTT

J: TRBJ2-2
size: few
V: TRBV29-1
D: -
CDR3: CSVERKGGETGELFF
DNA: TGCAGCGTTGAGAGAAAGGGAGGAGAAACCGGGGAGCTGTTTTTT

J: TRBJ2-7
size: -
V: TRBV2
D: TRBD1
CDR3: CASSTGVRYEQYF
DNA: TGTGCCAGCAGTACAGGGGTAAGGTACGAGCAGTACTTC

J: TRBJ2-7
size: -
V: TRBV28
D: TRBD1
CDR3: CASSFPGQAAYEQYF
DNA: TGTGCCAGCAGTTTCCCGGGACAGGCGGCCTACGAGCAGTACTTC

J: TRBJ2-1
size: -
V: TRBV7-9
D: TRBD2
CDR3: CASSFAGDEQFF
DNA: TGTGCCAGCAGCTTCGCGGGGGATGAGCAGTTCTTC

J: TRBJ1-1
size: -
V: TRBV5-4
D: -
CDR3: CASSSASTNTEAFF
DNA: TGTGCCAGCAGCTCCGCCAGTACGAACACTGAAGCTTTCTTT

J: TRBJ1-2
size: -
V: TRBV6-2/TRBV6-3
D: -
CDR3: CASSYSPAPGSYGYTF
DNA: TGTGCCAGCAGTTACAGCCCTGCCCCCGGGAGCTATGGCTACACCTTC

J: TRBJ1-1
size: -
V: TRBV28
D: TRBD1
CDR3: CASSTQGARNTEAFF
DNA: TGTGCCAGCAGTACACAGGGGGCAAGGAACACTGAAGCTTTCTTT

J: TRBJ1-5
size: -
V: TRBV7-2
D: -
CDR3: CASSYQGQGQPQHF
DNA: TGTGCCAGCAGCTACCAGGGGCAAGGGCAGCCCCAGCATTTT

J: TRBJ2-3
size: -
V: TRBV28
D: TRBD2
CDR3: CASSSFKRSGRDTQYF
DNA: TGTGCCAGCAGTTCCTTCAAAAGAAGCGGGAGGGATACGCAGTATTTT

J: TRBJ2-5
size: -
V: TRBV29-1
D: TRBD1
CDR3: CSAPAPQGVETQYF
DNA: TGCAGCGCCCCAGCCCCCCAGGGGGTTGAGACCCAGTACTTC

J: TRBJ1-1
size: -
V: TRBV7-3
D: -
CDR3: CASSPHGRAPEAFF
DNA: TGTGCCAGCAGCCCCCATGGCAGGGCCCCTGAAGCTTTCTTT

J: TRBJ1-2
size: -
V: TRBV14
D: -
CDR3: CASSQARAAYGYTF
DNA: TGTGCCAGCAGCCAAGCCAGGGCGGCCTATGGCTACACCTTC

J: TRBJ1-5
size: once
V: TRBV9
D: -
CDR3: CASSPSPGQPQHF
DNA: TGTGCCAGCAGCCCTTCCCCGGGACAGCCCCAGCATTTT

J: TRBJ2-6
size: -
V: TRBV28
D: TRBD1
CDR3: CASSLGNRGDSGANVLTF
DNA: TGTGCCAGCAGTTTAGGTAACAGGGGTGACTCTGGGGCCAACGTCCTGACTTTC

J: TRBJ2-1
size: -
V: TRBV7-3
D: -
CDR3: CASSLRGGATPYNEQFF
DNA: TGTGCCAGCAGCTTAAGGGGCGGGGCGACTCCCTACAATGAGCAGTTCTTC

J: TRBJ2-1
size: -
V: TRBV6-2/TRBV6-3
D: -
CDR3: CASSYSRAGSHGYNEQFF
DNA: TGTGCCAGCAGTTACTCGAGAGCCGGGAGTCATGGGTACAATGAGCAGTTCTTC

J: TRBJ2-5
size: -
V: TRBV4-1
D: TRBD1
CDR3: CASSQPGGETQYF
DNA: TGCGCCAGCAGCCAACCAGGGGGAGAGACCCAGTACTTC

J: TRBJ2-2
size: -
V: TRBV6-5
D: TRBD1
CDR3: CASSSTGHTGELFF
DNA: TGTGCCAGCAGTTCGACAGGGCACACCGGGGAGCTGTTTTTT

J: TRBJ2-3
size: -
V: TRBV3-1/TRBV3-2
D: TRBD2
CDR3: CASSRAGGPETQYF
DNA: TGTGCCAGCAGCCGAGCGGGAGGGCCGGAGACGCAGTATTTT

J: TRBJ2-4
size: -
V: TRBV2
D: -
CDR3: CASSGEYKNIQYF
DNA: TGTGCCAGCAGTGGGGAGTACAAAAACATTCAGTACTTC

J: TRBJ1-3
size: few
V: TRBV7-9
D: -
CDR3: CASSLQGGSGNTIYF
DNA: TGTGCCAGCAGCTTGCAGGGAGGTTCTGGAAACACCATATATTTT

J: TRBJ2-7
size: -
V: TRBV19
D: -
CDR3: CASSISGSAPYEQYF
DNA: TGTGCCAGTAGTATTTCGGGGAGTGCCCCTTACGAGCAGTACTTC

J: TRBJ2-2
size: -
V: TRBV7-2
D: -
CDR3: CASSLSSNTGELFF
DNA: TGTGCCAGCAGCTTATCATCGAACACCGGGGAGCTGTTTTTT

J: TRBJ1-1
size: -
V: TRBV10-3
D: TRBD1
CDR3: CAISESGTDNTEAFF
DNA: TGTGCCATCAGTGAGTCGGGGACAGATAACACTGAAGCTTTCTTT

J: TRBJ1-4
size: -
V: TRBV12-3/TRBV12-4
D: TRBD1
CDR3: CASSLDRGEKLFF
DNA: TGTGCCAGCAGTTTGGACAGGGGGGAAAAACTGTTTTTT

J: TRBJ2-7
size: -
V: TRBV28
D: TRBD2
CDR3: CASSSSGASGSYEQYF
DNA: TGTGCCAGCAGTTCTTCAGGGGCTAGCGGGAGCTACGAGCAGTACTTC

J: TRBJ2-5
size: -
V: TRBV24-1
D: TRBD1
CDR3: CATGDRGEETQYF
DNA: TGTGCCACCGGGGACAGGGGGGAAGAGACCCAGTACTTC

J: TRBJ1-2
size: -
V: TRBV11-2
D: -
CDR3: CASSLTVANYGYTF
DNA: TGTGCCAGCAGCTTAACAGTAGCTAACTATGGCTACACCTTC

J: TRBJ2-1
size: -
V: TRBV2
D: -
CDR3: CASSVRRNEQFF
DNA: TGTGCCAGCAGTGTAAGGAGAAATGAGCAGTTCTTC

J: TRBJ2-7
size: -
V: TRBV28
D: TRBD2
CDR3: CASGYEGLAGGAGGDEQYF
DNA: TGTGCCAGCGGATACGAGGGACTAGCGGGAGGGGCTGGGGGCGACGAGCAGTACTTC

J: TRBJ2-1
size: -
V: TRBV5-1
D: TRBD2
CDR3: CASSWGLAGGRWDNEQFF
DNA: TGCGCCAGCAGCTGGGGACTAGCGGGAGGGCGATGGGACAATGAGCAGTTCTTC

J: TRBJ1-1
size: -
V: TRBV5-1
D: TRBD1
CDR3: CASSLAGQVNTEAFF
DNA: TGCGCCAGCAGCCTTGCCGGACAGGTAAACACTGAAGCTTTCTTT

J: TRBJ1-6
size: few
V: TRBV7-2
D: TRBD1
CDR3: CASSRFPGGRGSPLHF
DNA: TGTGCCAGCAGCCGTTTTCCAGGGGGCCGAGGTTCACCCCTCCACTTT

J: TRBJ1-2
size: -
V: TRBV10-3
D: -
CDR3: CAINAGRGADGYTF
DNA: TGTGCCATCAATGCCGGCAGGGGAGCTGATGGCTACACCTTC

J: TRBJ1-3
size: -
V: TRBV5-1
D: -
CDR3: CASSPGRGTGNTIYF
DNA: TGCGCCAGCAGCCCTGGGAGGGGGACTGGAAACACCATATATTTT

J: TRBJ2-7
size: -
V: TRBV6-6
D: TRBD1
CDR3: CASSYPTGAVHEQYF
DNA: TGTGCCAGCAGTTACCCCACAGGGGCAGTACACGAGCAGTACTTC

J: TRBJ1-2
size: -
V: TRBV14
D: TRBD1
CDR3: CASSRGQGGFYGYTF
DNA: TGTGCCAGCAGCCGTGGACAGGGTGGCTTCTATGGCTACACCTTC

J: TRBJ2-1
size: -
V: TRBV7-9
D: TRBD2
CDR3: CASSSISGMANEQFF
DNA: TGTGCCAGCAGCTCAATTAGCGGGATGGCCAATGAGCAGTTCTTC

J: TRBJ2-7
size: -
V: TRBV28
D: -
CDR3: CASSLLLDSYEQYF
DNA: TGTGCCAGCAGTTTATTATTAGACTCCTACGAGCAGTACTTC

J: TRBJ2-7
size: -
V: TRBV28
D: -
CDR3: CASSSGLEEQYF
DNA: TGTGCCAGCAGCAGCGGGTTGGAGGAGCAGTACTTC

J: TRBJ2-1
size: -
V: TRBV7-7
D: TRBD1
CDR3: CASSLTGGLYNEQFF
DNA: TGTGCTAGCAGCTTGACAGGGGGGTTGTACAATGAGCAGTTCTTC

J: TRBJ1-1
size: -
V: TRBV28
D: -
CDR3: CASTDIGGKTEAFF
DNA: TGTGCCAGCACGGACATCGGCGGAAAAACTGAAGCTTTCTTT

J: TRBJ2-7
size: -
V: TRBV5-5
D: TRBD1
CDR3: CASSRRQGIGAYEQYF
DNA: TGTGCCAGCAGCCGCCGACAGGGTATAGGGGCCTACGAGCAGTACTTC

J: TRBJ2-5
size: -
V: TRBV24-1
D: TRBD1
CDR3: CATSERRADRGETQYF
DNA: TGTGCCACCAGTGAGCGAAGAGCCGACAGGGGAGAGACCCAGTACTTC